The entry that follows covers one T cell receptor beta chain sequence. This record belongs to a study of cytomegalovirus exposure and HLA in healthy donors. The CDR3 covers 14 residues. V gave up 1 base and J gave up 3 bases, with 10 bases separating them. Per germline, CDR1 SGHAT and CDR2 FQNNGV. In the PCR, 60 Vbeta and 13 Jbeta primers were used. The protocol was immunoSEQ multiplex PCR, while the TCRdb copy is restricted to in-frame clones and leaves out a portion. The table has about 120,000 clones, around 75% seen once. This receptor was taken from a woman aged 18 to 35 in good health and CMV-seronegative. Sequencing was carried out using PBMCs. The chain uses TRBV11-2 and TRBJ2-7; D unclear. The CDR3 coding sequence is TGTGCCAGCAGCTTAGGCCCCAAGCTCTACGAGCAGTACTTC. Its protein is CASSLGPKLYEQYF.